This is a list of T cell receptor beta chains from one sample in a study of immune evolution from preneoplasia to lung adenocarcinoma. Sequencing was performed with immunoSEQ multiplex PCR; in TCRdb, only in-frame clones are kept and a portion is missing. This table has some 9,500 clones, 60% to 80% appearing once. Sequenced material: FFPE lung adenocarcinoma in situ tissue. The source of these receptors is an older person with lung adenocarcinoma. Each CDR3 is given with its conserved first and last residue. The D gene is left open where the match is weak. Size tells how often a clone was seen (once, few, many) or the class of an expanded clone, and some rows leave it out.

TRBJ1-6	few	TRBV5-6	NA	TGTGCCAGCAGCTTGGAGCGTCATAATTCACCCCTCCACTTT	CASSLERHNSPLHF
TRBJ1-5	NA	TRBV6-4	NA	TGTGCCAGCAGTGAAGCTAGCAATCAGCCCCAGCATTTT	CASSEASNQPQHF
TRBJ2-2	few	TRBV4-3	NA	TGCGCCAGCAGCCAAGATTGGCGGACCGGGGAGCTGTTTTTT	CASSQDWRTGELFF
TRBJ2-1	NA	TRBV5-1	NA	TGCGCCAGCAGCATTTACAGGGCGAACAATGAGCAGTTCTTC	CASSIYRANNEQFF
TRBJ2-5	NA	TRBV11-1	NA	TGTGCCAGCAGCTTAGCTGGGGAGACCCAGTACTTC	CASSLAGETQYF
TRBJ1-5	NA	TRBV4-2	NA	TGTGCCAGCAGCCAAGATTTCCAGGCAAATCAGCCCCAGCATTTT	CASSQDFQANQPQHF
TRBJ2-4	once	TRBV7-2	NA	TGTGCCAGCAGCATCGGTTCGGGGGGCGTGAGGGCCAAAAACATTCAGTACTTC	CASSIGSGGVRAKNIQYF
TRBJ2-5	NA	TRBV11-2	TRBD1	TGTGCCAGCAGCTTATTAGGGGGCGGGTACCAAGAGACCCAGTACTTC	CASSLLGGGYQETQYF
TRBJ1-6	NA	TRBV2	NA	TGTGCCAGCAGACCTGACAGGATAGTTTCACCCCTCCACTTT	CASRPDRIVSPLHF
TRBJ2-7	NA	TRBV18	TRBD1	TGTGCCAGCTCCCCTGTCAGTCCGGGACAGTCCTACGAGCAGTACTTC	CASSPVSPGQSYEQYF
TRBJ2-5	NA	TRBV7-6	TRBD2	TGTGCCAGCAGCTTAATGGCTAGCGGGGGCTCTCGGGAGACCCAGTACTTC	CASSLMASGGSRETQYF
TRBJ2-5	NA	TRBV19	TRBD1	TGTGCCAGTAGTATCGGGACAGGGGACTCCCAAGAGACCCAGTACTTC	CASSIGTGDSQETQYF
TRBJ1-6	NA	TRBV4-3	NA	TGCGCCAGCAGCGCTGTGAGGGATAATTCACCCCTCCACTTT	CASSAVRDNSPLHF
TRBJ2-3	NA	TRBV19	NA	TGTGCCAGTAGTATTTCTGGCTCCCAGGGGATTAGGAATACGCAGTATTTT	CASSISGSQGIRNTQYF
TRBJ2-1	NA	TRBV4-3	NA	TGCGCCAGCAGCCAAGATCCTCCTTCTGTGGGGGTGGACAATGAGCAGTTCTTC	CASSQDPPSVGVDNEQFF
TRBJ1-5	NA	TRBV30	NA	TGTGCCTGGAGTGTAGACACCAATCAGCCCCAGCATTTT	CAWSVDTNQPQHF
TRBJ1-6	NA	TRBV7-2	NA	TGTGCCAGCAGCCTGGGACCATTGGATTCACCCCTCCACTTT	CASSLGPLDSPLHF
TRBJ1-5	NA	TRBV19	NA	TGTGCCAGTAGTTACAAGGCGCGGCAGCCCCAGCATTTT	CASSYKARQPQHF
TRBJ1-1	NA	TRBV4-1	NA	TGCGCCAGCAGCCAAGTTGATATGGGCCTCCTCCGCTGGGACACTGAAGCTTTCTTT	CASSQVDMGLLRWDTEAFF
TRBJ1-2	NA	TRBV19	NA	TGTGCCAGTAGTAGCGGGGGGCGCCGTAGCTATGGCTACACCTTC	CASSSGGRRSYGYTF
TRBJ2-5	NA	TRBV27	NA	TGTGCCAGCAGTGGACTACAGGGAGGAGAAGAGACCCAGTACTTC	CASSGLQGGEETQYF
TRBJ2-5	few	TRBV5-4	NA	TGTGCCAGCAGCTTGGGGGGCCAAGAGACCCAGTACTTC	CASSLGGQETQYF
TRBJ2-2	NA	TRBV21-1	NA	TGTGCCAGCAGCAAAGGAAGGACAGGGGTGAACACCGGGGAGCTGTTTTTT	CASSKGRTGVNTGELFF
TRBJ2-5	NA	TRBV11-2	NA	TGTGCCAGCAGCTTAGGCGAGACCCAGTACTTC	CASSLGETQYF
TRBJ2-1	NA	TRBV2	TRBD2	TGTGCCAGCAGCAAGACGGGACTAACCTACAATGAGCAGTTCTTC	CASSKTGLTYNEQFF
TRBJ2-3	NA	TRBV7-2	NA	TGTGCCAGCAGCTTAAATGGGGCTAATACGCAGTATTTT	CASSLNGANTQYF
TRBJ1-4	NA	TRBV28	TRBD1	TGTGCCAGCGGGACAGGGGGCGAAGAAAAACTGTTTTTT	CASGTGGEEKLFF
TRBJ2-7	NA	TRBV14	NA	TGTGCCAGCAGCCAAGATGGGGCGGAGCAGTACTTC	CASSQDGAEQYF
TRBJ2-1	NA	TRBV11-2	NA	TGTGCCAGCAGCTCTCAAGGCGGGCAGGGATACGAGCAGTTCTTC	CASSSQGGQGYEQFF
TRBJ1-5	once	TRBV30	NA	TGTGCCTGGAGTGTACCCCCCCAGCCCCAGCATTTT	CAWSVPPQPQHF
TRBJ2-2	NA	TRBV7-9	TRBD2	TGTGCCAGCAGCTTCCTCGAAAGGGAGGGAGGGGCCGGGGAGCTGTTTTTT	CASSFLEREGGAGELFF
TRBJ2-7	NA	TRBV7-6	NA	TGTGCCAGCAGCTTATCTACAGGCTACGAGCAGTACTTC	CASSLSTGYEQYF
TRBJ2-2	NA	TRBV7-3	TRBD2	TGTGCCAGCAGCGCATCTAGGGCGGGGGTTACCACCGGGGAGCTGTTTTTT	CASSASRAGVTTGELFF
TRBJ1-1	NA	TRBV15	TRBD1	TGTGCCACCAGCAGTCTACAGGGGGGCTACACTGAAGCTTTCTTT	CATSSLQGGYTEAFF
TRBJ1-2	NA	TRBV9	TRBD1	TGTGCCAGCAGCGTAGGGACAGGCTACGGCTACACCTTC	CASSVGTGYGYTF
TRBJ1-6	NA	TRBV9	NA	TGTGCCAGCAGCGCCAATCCCACAGGGAGTATTTCACCCCTCCACTTT	CASSANPTGSISPLHF
TRBJ2-3	NA	TRBV2	NA	TGTGCCAGCAAACTAGGCTCTTGGGATACGCAGTATTTT	CASKLGSWDTQYF
TRBJ1-2	NA	TRBV4-3	TRBD1	TGCGCCAGCAGCCAAGATAGGACAGGGAGAGCCTATGGCTACACCTTC	CASSQDRTGRAYGYTF
TRBJ1-5	few	TRBV28	TRBD1	TGTGCCAGCAGGAGGGACAGTAATCAGCCCCAGCATTTT	CASRRDSNQPQHF
TRBJ2-1	NA	TRBV7-3	NA	TGTGCCAGCAGCCCGGACCCCCTCTACAATGAGCAGTTCTTC	CASSPDPLYNEQFF
TRBJ2-7	NA	TRBV28	NA	TGTGCCAGCAGTTTAATATCGTTCCTTCCTGCAGAGCAGTACTTC	CASSLISFLPAEQYF
TRBJ2-2	once	TRBV11-2	TRBD1	TGTGCCAGCAGGACAGGGACCGGGGAGCTGTTTTTT	CASRTGTGELFF
TRBJ2-3	NA	TRBV6-6	NA	TGTGCCAGCAGCCCTGCCGGGGGTATGCAGTATTTT	CASSPAGGMQYF
TRBJ2-5	NA	TRBV30	NA	TGTGCCTGGAGTGTACCGGGGTCCCCTGCTCTACAAGAGACCCAGTACTTC	CAWSVPGSPALQETQYF
TRBJ1-2	NA	TRBV11-1	NA	TGTGCCAGCAGCTTAGAGGTCGTCGGGTCTGGCTACACCTTC	CASSLEVVGSGYTF
TRBJ2-7	once	TRBV25-1	TRBD1	TGTGCCAGCAGTGCCGACAGGGACGACTACGAGCAGTACTTC	CASSADRDDYEQYF
TRBJ1-3	NA	TRBV9	NA	TGTGCCAGCAGCGTAGGGGGGAACACCATATATTTT	CASSVGGNTIYF
TRBJ2-7	NA	TRBV11-1	NA	TGTGCCAGCAGCCCCGGGTGGGATGGAGCCTACGAGCAGTACTTC	CASSPGWDGAYEQYF
TRBJ2-3	NA	TRBV10-3	TRBD2	TGTGCCATCAGTGATTCGGGACTAGGGGCAGATACGCAGTATTTT	CAISDSGLGADTQYF
TRBJ1-1	NA	TRBV19	NA	TGTGCCAGCGTACTAGACAGGTCAGGCACTGAAGCTTTCTTT	CASVLDRSGTEAFF
TRBJ1-5	NA	TRBV9	TRBD1	TGTGCCAGCAGCGGGACAGGGCGTCAGCCCCAGCATTTT	CASSGTGRQPQHF
TRBJ1-1	few	TRBV7-6	NA	TGTGCCAGCAGCCGTCACAAGGTTGGGAACACTGAAGCTTTCTTT	CASSRHKVGNTEAFF
TRBJ1-2	NA	TRBV4-1	NA	TGCGCCAGCAGCCAAGCCGGGGTAGGCTATGGCTACACCTTC	CASSQAGVGYGYTF
TRBJ1-2	NA	TRBV14	TRBD1	TGTGCCAGCAGCCAAGGTTTGCGGGACAGGGGCCTTGCTAACTATGGCTACACCTTC	CASSQGLRDRGLANYGYTF
TRBJ1-5	NA	TRBV19	NA	TGTGCCAGTAGTATAGTAGACATCTATCAGCCCCAGCATTTT	CASSIVDIYQPQHF
TRBJ2-1	NA	TRBV4-2	NA	TGTGCCAGCAGCCAAGACTCGGGCCGGGTCAATGAGCAGTTCTTC	CASSQDSGRVNEQFF
TRBJ1-5	NA	TRBV7-2	NA	TGTGCCAGCAGCCCCATGCAAGATATCAATCAGCCCCAGCATTTT	CASSPMQDINQPQHF
TRBJ2-7	medium-sized	TRBV4-1	TRBD1	TGCGCCAGCAGCCGACAGGGCGAAACGAACGAGCAGTACTTC	CASSRQGETNEQYF